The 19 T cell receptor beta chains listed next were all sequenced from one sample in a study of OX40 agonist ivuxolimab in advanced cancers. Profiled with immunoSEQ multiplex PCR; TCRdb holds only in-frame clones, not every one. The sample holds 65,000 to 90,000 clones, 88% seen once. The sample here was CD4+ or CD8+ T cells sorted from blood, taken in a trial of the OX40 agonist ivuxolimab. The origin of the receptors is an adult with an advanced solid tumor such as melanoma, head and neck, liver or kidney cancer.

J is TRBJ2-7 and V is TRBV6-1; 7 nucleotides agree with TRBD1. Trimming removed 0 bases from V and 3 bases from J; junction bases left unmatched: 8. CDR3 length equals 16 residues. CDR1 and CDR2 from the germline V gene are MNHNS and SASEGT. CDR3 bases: TGTGCCAGCAGTGAAGCGCTTAGGGGGCCCTACTACGAGCAGTACTTC. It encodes CASSEALRGPYYEQYF.

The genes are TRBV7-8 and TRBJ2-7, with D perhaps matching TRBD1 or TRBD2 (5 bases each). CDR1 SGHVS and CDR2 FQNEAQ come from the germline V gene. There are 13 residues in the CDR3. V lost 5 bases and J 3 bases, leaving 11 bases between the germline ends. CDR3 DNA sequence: TGTGCCAGCAGCCCCCGGGGCAGCTACGAGCAGTACTTC. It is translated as CASSPRGSYEQYF.

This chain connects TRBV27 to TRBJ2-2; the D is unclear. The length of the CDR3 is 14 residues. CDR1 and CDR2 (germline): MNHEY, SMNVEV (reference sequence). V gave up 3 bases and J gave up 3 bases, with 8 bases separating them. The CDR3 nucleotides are TGTGCCAGCAGTTTCGGGCCCTACACCGGGGAGCTGTTTTTT. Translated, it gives CASSFGPYTGELFF.

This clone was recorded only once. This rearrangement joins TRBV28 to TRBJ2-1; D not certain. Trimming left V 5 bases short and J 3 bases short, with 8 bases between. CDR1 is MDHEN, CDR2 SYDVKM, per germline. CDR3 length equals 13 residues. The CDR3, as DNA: TGTGCCAGCAGTAGGGCAAACTACAATGAGCAGTTCTTC. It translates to CASSRANYNEQFF.

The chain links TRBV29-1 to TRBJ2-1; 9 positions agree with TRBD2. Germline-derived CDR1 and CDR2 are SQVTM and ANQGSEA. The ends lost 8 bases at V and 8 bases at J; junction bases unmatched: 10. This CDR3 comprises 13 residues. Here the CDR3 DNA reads TGCAGCCTGTACAGCGGGAGGAGATATGAGCAGTTCTTC. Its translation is CSLYSGRRYEQFF.

The chain's CDR3 is CASSAPGTGAYEQYF. CDR3 coding DNA: TGCGCCAGCAGCGCTCCCGGGACAGGGGCCTACGAGCAGTACTTC. The gene calls are TRBV5-1 and TRBJ2-7; TRBD1 matches at 10 bases. This CDR3 region has 15 residues. The V and J ends lost 4 bases and 2 bases, in that order; junction bases with no gene match: 6. In germline, CDR1 is SGHRS, CDR2 YFSETQ.

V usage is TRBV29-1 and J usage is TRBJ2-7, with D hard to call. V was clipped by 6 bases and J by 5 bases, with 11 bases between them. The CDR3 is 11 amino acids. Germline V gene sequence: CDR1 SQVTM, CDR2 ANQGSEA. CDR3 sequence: CSVVRSHEQYF. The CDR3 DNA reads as TGCAGCGTGGTCCGGTCCCACGAGCAGTACTTC.

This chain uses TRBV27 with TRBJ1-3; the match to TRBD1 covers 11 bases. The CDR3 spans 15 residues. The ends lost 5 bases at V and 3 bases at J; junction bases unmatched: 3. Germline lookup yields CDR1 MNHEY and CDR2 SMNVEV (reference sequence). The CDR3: CASSQDRGLGNTIYF. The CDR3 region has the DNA TGTGCCAGCAGTCAGGACAGGGGGCTTGGAAACACCATATATTTT.

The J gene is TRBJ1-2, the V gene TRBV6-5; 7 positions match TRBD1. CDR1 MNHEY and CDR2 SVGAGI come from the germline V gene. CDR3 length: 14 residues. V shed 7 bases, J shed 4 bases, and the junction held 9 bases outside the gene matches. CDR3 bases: TGTGCCAGCACCTCGGGACAGCTACTCTATGGCTACACCTTC. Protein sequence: CASTSGQLLYGYTF.

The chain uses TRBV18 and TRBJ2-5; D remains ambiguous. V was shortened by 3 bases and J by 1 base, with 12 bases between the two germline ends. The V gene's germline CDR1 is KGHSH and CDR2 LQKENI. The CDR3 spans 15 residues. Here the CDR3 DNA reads TGTGCCAGCTCACCCTGGGAACGGATCCAAGAGACCCAGTACTTC. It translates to CASSPWERIQETQYF.

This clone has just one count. The CDR3 nucleotides read TGTGCCTGGAGTGTTGGAGGGGCTTACGAGCAGTACTTC. Translating it yields CAWSVGGAYEQYF. This rearrangement joins TRBV30 to TRBJ2-7; tentative D call: TRBD2 (6 bases). From germline, CDR1 is GTSNPN and CDR2 SVGIG (reference sequence). This CDR3 has 13 amino acids. V lost 0 bases and J 4 bases, leaving 10 bases between the germline ends.

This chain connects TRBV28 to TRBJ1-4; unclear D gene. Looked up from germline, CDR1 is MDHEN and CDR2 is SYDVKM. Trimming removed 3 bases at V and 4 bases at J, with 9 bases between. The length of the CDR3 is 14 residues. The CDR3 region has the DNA TGTGCCAGCAGTTTTCCGGCAGATAATGAAAAACTGTTTTTT. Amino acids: CASSFPADNEKLFF.

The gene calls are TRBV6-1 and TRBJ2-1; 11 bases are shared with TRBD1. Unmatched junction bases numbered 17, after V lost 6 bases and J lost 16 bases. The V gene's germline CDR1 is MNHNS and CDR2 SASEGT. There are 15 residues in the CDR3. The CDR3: CASRPGQGAGLIDFF. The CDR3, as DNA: TGTGCCAGCAGGCCCGGACAGGGGGCTGGACTAATCGACTTCTTC.

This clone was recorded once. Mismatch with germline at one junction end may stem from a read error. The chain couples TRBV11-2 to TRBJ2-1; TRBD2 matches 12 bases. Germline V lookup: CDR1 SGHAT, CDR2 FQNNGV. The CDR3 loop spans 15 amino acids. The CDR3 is CASSPIVGLAGGRVF. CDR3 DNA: TGTGCCAGCAGCCCAATAGTTGGTCTAGCGGGGGGGAGGGTCTTC.

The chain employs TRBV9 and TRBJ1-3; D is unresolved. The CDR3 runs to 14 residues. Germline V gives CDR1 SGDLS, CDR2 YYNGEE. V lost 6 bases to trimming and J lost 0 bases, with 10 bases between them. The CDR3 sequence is CASNVGDSGNTIYF. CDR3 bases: TGTGCCAGCAACGTCGGAGACTCTGGAAACACCATATATTTT.

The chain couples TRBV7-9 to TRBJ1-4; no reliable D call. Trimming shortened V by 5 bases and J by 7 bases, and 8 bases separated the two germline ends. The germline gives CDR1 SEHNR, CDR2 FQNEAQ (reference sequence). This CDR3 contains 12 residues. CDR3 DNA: TGTGCCAGCAGCAACGGAGGTGAAAAACTGTTTTTT. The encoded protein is CASSNGGEKLFF.

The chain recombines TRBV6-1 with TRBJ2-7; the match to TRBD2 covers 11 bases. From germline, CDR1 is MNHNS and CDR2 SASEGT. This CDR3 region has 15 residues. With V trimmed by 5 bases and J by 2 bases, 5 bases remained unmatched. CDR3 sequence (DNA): TGTGCCAGCAGTTCGACTAGCGGGAATACCTACGAGCAGTACTTC. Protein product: CASSSTSGNTYEQYF.

CDR3 sequence (DNA): TGTGCTAGTGGTTTGCCACGGACAGGAGCAGCTTTCTTT. The encoded protein is CASGLPRTGAAFF. The chain combines TRBV12-5 with TRBJ1-1; 7 positions match TRBD1. V shed 2 bases, J shed 10 bases, and the junction held 7 bases outside the gene matches. The CDR3 runs to 13 residues. Germline-derived CDR1 and CDR2 are LGHNT and FRNRAP.

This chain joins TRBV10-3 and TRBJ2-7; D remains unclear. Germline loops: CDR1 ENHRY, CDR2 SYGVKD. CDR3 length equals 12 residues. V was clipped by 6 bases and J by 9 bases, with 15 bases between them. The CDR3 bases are TGTGCCATCAGGTCAGAGGTACGAGGGCAGTACTTC. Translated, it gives CAIRSEVRGQYF.